Given below is one T cell receptor (beta chain) in context. This record belongs to a study of long-term antiretroviral therapy in people with HIV. Researchers report immunoSEQ v3.0 was run at survey level. Some clones are missing from TCRdb's copy, which holds only in-frame ones; the method was immunoSEQ multiplex PCR. The profile shows about 24,000 clones, 95% of them singletons. The CDR3 is 13 residues long. The sequences come from unsorted PBMCs, collected about 4.9 years after starting antiretroviral therapy. The J gene is TRBJ1-4, the V gene TRBV21-1; the D segment call TRBD1 is taken from the table without a DNA check. TRBV21-1 is a pseudogene. This receptor was identified in a woman in her fifties or sixties with HIV. As DNA, the CDR3 is TGTGCCACGGGACAGGGGGCCGATGAAAAACTGTTTTTT. It codes for CATGQGADEKLFF.